The text below deals with one TCR beta chain. Its cognate antigen is unknown. A J-beta primer mix and a sample-barcoded 5' primer were used in a second PCR of about 7 to 12 cycles. TCRdb independently ran MiXCR on the 5' RACE reads; one entry per CDR3 protein. There are some 1,500,000 distinct CDR3 sequences in the sample; roughly two fifths occur only once, and less than 5% lies in the top ten. These data belong to a study of blood T cells in healthy people across ages. Study results and limitations: Percentage of naive T cells showed a strong correlation with TCR beta diversity.

The sequenced sample consisted of blood. The receptor was isolated from a woman aged 18-29 years in good health.

The CDR3 reads CSVESTSGGHDTQYF. DNA of the CDR3: TGCAGCGTTGAATCGACTAGCGGGGGGCACGATACGCAGTATTTT. J is TRBJ2-3 and V is TRBV29-1, with 13 bases that match TRBD2. Germline CDR1 SQVTM, CDR2 ANQGSEA. With 2 bases clipped from V and 6 bases from J, the junction kept 5 bases outside the gene matches. CDR3 length: 15 amino acids.